Described below is a single T cell receptor beta chain sequence and its context. The antigen remains unidentified. These data belong to a study of Graves' ophthalmopathy and Graves' hyperthyroidism. RNA transcripts provided the template for amplifying TCR beta CDR3 regions. The workflow started with a first-round RT-PCR run with HTBI primers and then moved on to a second-round multiplex PCR. Each CDR3 protein gets one entry after TCRdb re-called the multiplex PCR reads with MiXCR. The sample gives around 1,200,000 distinct CDR3 sequences, 35% to 45% of which show up once; 11% is in the top ten. Germline V gene data show CDR1 as SNHLY and CDR2 as FYNNEI. The CDR3 has 21 residues. Trimming cost V 6 bases and J 4 bases, with 34 bases left between them. Notes on the study in general: Clonotypes were expanded in thyroid at above 0.001 frequency, and most also appeared in blood. The model predicted ophthalmopathy progression with roughly 70% sensitivity and approximately 72% specificity.

The rearrangement joins TRBV2 to TRBJ1-5; D remains ambiguous. The sequenced sample was peripheral blood or thyroid tissue (not recorded which). This sequence originates from an adult man with Graves' hyperthyroidism. The CDR3 region has the DNA TGTGCCAGCAGGCACCAGTTTGGATCGAGTACATCCGGGGTCGGAAATCAGCCCCAGCATTTT. Encoded protein: CASRHQFGSSTSGVGNQPQHF.